A selection of T cell receptor beta chains follows, all from one sample in a study of blood T cells in healthy people across ages. One entry per CDR3 protein results from TCRdb running MiXCR on the 5' RACE reads. This sample has approximately 320,000 distinct CDR3 sequences; less than 30% occur once, and the top ten carry over 25%. Source material: blood. The origin of the receptors is a woman between 65 and 79 years old in good health. The CDR3 runs from the conserved cysteine through the conserved F or W. D genes are given only for firm matches. Part of the rows lack a size; the others show once, few, many or a class for expanded clones.

v_gene,j_gene,d_gene,abundance,CDR3nt,CDR3aa
TRBV5-1,TRBJ2-2,NA,NA,TGCGCCAGCAGTTTACAGGGTTACACCGGGGAGCTGTTTTTT,CASSLQGYTGELFF
TRBV6-2/TRBV6-3,TRBJ1-1,NA,NA,TGTGCCAGCATCCCCCCCGTGGGCAGGGGAGGCACTGAAGCTTTCTTT,CASIPPVGRGGTEAFF
TRBV9,TRBJ2-5,NA,NA,TGTGCCGGCAGCGTACTCCCGCTTGAGGAGCAGTACTTC,CAGSVLPLEEQYF
TRBV7-9,TRBJ1-4,NA,NA,TGTGCCAGCAGCTTAGACGTTCCACACGGTGAAAAACTGTTTTTT,CASSLDVPHGEKLFF
TRBV7-9,TRBJ2-3,NA,few,TGTGCCAGCAACCTGCTCGAGGATACGCAGTATTTT,CASNLLEDTQYF
TRBV2,TRBJ2-1,TRBD1,few,TGTGCCTGCAGGACAGGGGACCCCCGGCGGTTCTTC,CACRTGDPRRFF
TRBV7-7,TRBJ1-1,NA,few,TGTGCTAGCGGCTTAGAAAGACAAAACACTGAAGCTTTCTTT,CASGLERQNTEAFF
TRBV28,TRBJ1-3,NA,NA,TGTGCCAGCACCCCTCGGAGAAACACCATATATTTT,CASTPRRNTIYF
TRBV29-1,TRBJ2-3,TRBD2,NA,TGCAGCGTTGTACTAGCGCCGACAGATACGCAGTATTTT,CSVVLAPTDTQYF
TRBV7-9,TRBJ2-3,NA,NA,TGTGCCAGCAGCTTAGAACTCGGGGATACGCAGTATTTT,CASSLELGDTQYF
TRBV28,TRBJ2-7,TRBD2,NA,TGTGCCAGCAGTTTCGGCGGGAGTGACGAGCAGTACTTC,CASSFGGSDEQYF
TRBV13,TRBJ2-1,TRBD2,few,TGTGCCAGCAGTTTAGAGGGACTAGGTAATTACAATGAGCAGTTCTTC,CASSLEGLGNYNEQFF
TRBV27,TRBJ2-4,TRBD2,few,TGTGCCAGCAGTTTCGGGGGGACGACAGCCAAAAACATTCAGTACTTC,CASSFGGTTAKNIQYF
TRBV11-2,TRBJ2-5,NA,few,TGTGCCAGCAGCTTATATCAGGGAGGAGAGACCCAGTACTTC,CASSLYQGGETQYF
TRBV7-2,TRBJ1-3,NA,NA,TGTGCCAGCAGCTCACAGGGTAGAAACACCATATATTTT,CASSSQGRNTIYF
TRBV7-6,TRBJ2-5,NA,NA,TGTGCCAGCAGCTTAGGGGGGGGGCCATTCCAAGAGACCCAGTACTTC,CASSLGGGPFQETQYF
TRBV28,TRBJ2-3,NA,NA,TGTGCCAGCAGTTTCAGCGGGCGGCAGTATTTT,CASSFSGRQYF
TRBV28,TRBJ2-1,NA,NA,TGTGCCAGCAGGGGGATGGCGTATAATGAGCAGTTCTTC,CASRGMAYNEQFF
TRBV6-6,TRBJ2-5,TRBD2,NA,TGTGCCAGCAGTACAGGACTAGCGGGAGTCGGAGAGACCCAGTACTTC,CASSTGLAGVGETQYF
TRBV18,TRBJ2-1,TRBD2,few,TGTGCCAGCTCACCGATTGTGCTAGCGGGAGGTTATGAGCAGTTCTTC,CASSPIVLAGGYEQFF
TRBV29-1,TRBJ1-2,NA,many,TGCAGCGCCGGGGGAGGGCCAGGGGGCTACACCTTC,CSAGGGPGGYTF
TRBV7-2,TRBJ2-3,NA,NA,TGTGCCAGCATCCCTCTCGTGGACAGCATAACAGATACGCAGTATTTT,CASIPLVDSITDTQYF
TRBV29-1,TRBJ2-5,NA,NA,TGCAGCGTTGGTCTCAGCTCCGTCGAGACCCAGTACTTC,CSVGLSSVETQYF
TRBV18,TRBJ1-4,TRBD1,NA,TGTGCCAGCTCACCACGGGACAGCGCTGAAAAACTGTTTTTT,CASSPRDSAEKLFF
TRBV11-2,TRBJ2-3,NA,NA,TGTGCCAGCAGCTTATATATGGGTCGCACAGATACGCAGTATTTT,CASSLYMGRTDTQYF
TRBV4-3,TRBJ2-1,NA,NA,TGCGCCAGCAGCCAAGATCTCCCCCTCAACAATGAGCAGTTCTTC,CASSQDLPLNNEQFF
TRBV28,TRBJ2-1,TRBD2,NA,TGTGCCAGCAGCTCCCTAGCGGTCTTATACAATGAGCAGTTCTTC,CASSSLAVLYNEQFF
TRBV12-3/TRBV12-4,TRBJ2-3,NA,NA,TGTGCCAGCACCAGAAGGGCATCCTCACCAGATACGCAGTATTTT,CASTRRASSPDTQYF
TRBV28,TRBJ1-5,NA,NA,TGTGCCAGCAGTTTGAACGGGGGCCAGCCCCAGCATTTT,CASSLNGGQPQHF
TRBV7-2,TRBJ2-5,TRBD2,NA,TGTGCCAGCAGCTTAGGACTAGCGGGAGCTGGAGAGACCCAGTACTTC,CASSLGLAGAGETQYF
TRBV6-6,TRBJ1-5,NA,few,TGTGCCAGCAGTTACGCGGCAGGCAATCAGCCCCAGCATTTT,CASSYAAGNQPQHF
TRBV29-1,TRBJ2-5,TRBD2,many,TGCAGCTCCCGTTGGGCGGGAGGGCCCGAGACCCAGTACTTC,CSSRWAGGPETQYF
TRBV29-1,TRBJ2-4,NA,NA,TGCAGCGGTCAGGAACTAAACATTCAGTACTTC,CSGQELNIQYF
TRBV6-6,TRBJ2-7,TRBD2,few,TGTGCCAGCATCCTTACTAGCGGGAGTTTGAACGAGCAGTACTTC,CASILTSGSLNEQYF
TRBV5-1,TRBJ1-1,NA,NA,TGCGCCAGCAGCTTGGTTGTGGGGCGCGGGACTGAAGCTTTCTTT,CASSLVVGRGTEAFF
TRBV7-2,TRBJ2-6,TRBD1,few,TGTGCCAGCAGCTTAGCTTCCCGGGGTACAGGGGGTATCTCTGGGGCCAACGTCCTGACTTTC,CASSLASRGTGGISGANVLTF
TRBV15,TRBJ2-1,NA,many,TGTGCCACCAGCAGAGACAGATCCGTGTTGGCAGGGCCGTTCTTC,CATSRDRSVLAGPFF
TRBV6-5,TRBJ1-3,NA,NA,TGTGCCAGCAGCCGGCCGGGGCGCTCTGGAAACACCATATATTTT,CASSRPGRSGNTIYF
TRBV5-1,TRBJ1-5,NA,few,TGCGCCAGCAGCATCGACAGTCTCAATCAGCCCCAGCATTTT,CASSIDSLNQPQHF
TRBV3-1,TRBJ2-5,NA,NA,TGTGCCAGCAGCCCACGGACGGCCGAGCGAGAGACCCAGTACTTC,CASSPRTAERETQYF
TRBV10-3,TRBJ2-1,NA,NA,TGTGCCATCAGCCACACGAATGAGCAGTTCTTC,CAISHTNEQFF
TRBV28,TRBJ2-5,TRBD1,many,TGTGCCAGCAGTTTGATGAGGGGACAGATCCAAGAGACCCAGTACTTC,CASSLMRGQIQETQYF
TRBV24-1,TRBJ2-3,TRBD1,NA,TGTGCCACCAGTGATTCGAGGGACAGTTACACAGATACGCAGTATTTT,CATSDSRDSYTDTQYF
TRBV6-1,TRBJ2-3,NA,NA,TGTGCTCTGCTGGGCACGCAGTATTTT,CALLGTQYF
TRBV20-1,TRBJ2-1,TRBD2,NA,TGCAGTGCTAGGTGGACGCCTAGCGGGAGGGCTCGTAATGAGCAGTTCTTC,CSARWTPSGRARNEQFF
TRBV20-1,TRBJ1-1,NA,few,TGCAGTGCTAGTTTGGTGGCGAACACTGAAACTTTCTTT,CSASLVANTETFF
TRBV15,TRBJ2-5,TRBD1,few,TGTGCCACCAGCAGACTGGGACAGGGCCAAGAGACCCAGTACTTC,CATSRLGQGQETQYF
TRBV5-1,TRBJ1-5,NA,NA,TGCGCCAGCAGCTTGGGAGGGGATGGTCAGCCCCAGCATTTT,CASSLGGDGQPQHF
TRBV7-6,TRBJ2-3,NA,NA,TGTGCCAGCAGCTCGAAGATGAGGTCAGGCACAGATACGCAGTATTTT,CASSSKMRSGTDTQYF
TRBV20-1,TRBJ2-7,NA,NA,TGCAGTGCACCGGGACCCGCCAGACTGGAGCAGTACTTC,CSAPGPARLEQYF
TRBV3-1,TRBJ2-7,NA,NA,TGTGCCAGCAGCCAAGAAATTCAGGGAGGCTACGAGCAGTACTTC,CASSQEIQGGYEQYF
TRBV7-3,TRBJ2-3,NA,many,TGTGCCAGCAGCTTTAGTCTTTCCCCCCCAGATACGCAGTATTTT,CASSFSLSPPDTQYF